These T cell receptor beta chains were read from a single sample in a study of spatial heterogeneity in lung cancer. TCRdb independently ran MiXCR on the 5' RACE reads; one entry per CDR3 protein. The sample records 60,000 to 85,000 distinct CDR3 sequences, over 7% being singletons. The specimen was PBMCs, collected at follow-up. The receptors derive from a female donor with early-stage non-small cell lung cancer. Both conserved end residues are part of each CDR3. A D gene is named only where the DNA matches it firmly. Clone size is given for some rows only: seen once, a few or many times, or a class if the clone is expanded.

>TRBV11-1|.|.|TRBJ2-5
TGTGCCAGCAGCTTAGTCCCGACCAGGGAGACCCAGTACTTC
CASSLVPTRETQYF
>TRBV9|many|.|TRBJ2-5
TGTGCCAGCAGCGCTGCCCCTACAGTTCGGGGAGAGACCCAGTACTTC
CASSAAPTVRGETQYF
>TRBV20-1|few|.|TRBJ1-1
TGCAGTGCCGACGATCGCCCGATGAACACTGAAGCTTTCTTT
CSADDRPMNTEAFF
>TRBV6-5|many|TRBD1|TRBJ1-5
TGTGCCAGCAGTTTGACAGGGAATCAGCCCCAGCATTTT
CASSLTGNQPQHF
>TRBV27|.|TRBD1|TRBJ1-1
TGTGGGACCCTTCCGACAGTCGGGGACAGAACTGAAGCTTTCTTT
CGTLPTVGDRTEAFF
>TRBV29-1|many|.|TRBJ2-3
TGCAGCGTCCAAAACGCAGATACGCAGTATTTT
CSVQNADTQYF
>TRBV7-3|many|.|TRBJ2-5
TGTGCCAGCAGCTTAAGGTTTGGGGAGACCCAGTACTTC
CASSLRFGETQYF
>TRBV20-1|many|TRBD1|TRBJ2-2
TGCAGTGCTAGAGCCGGGACAGGGGCATTGGACACCGGGGAGCTGTTTTTT
CSARAGTGALDTGELFF
>TRBV5-1|many|TRBD2|TRBJ2-2
TGCGCCAGCAGCTTAACTAGCGGGAACACCGGGGAGCTGTTTTTT
CASSLTSGNTGELFF
>TRBV7-9|many|TRBD1|TRBJ2-1
TGTGCCAGCAGCCCGGGACAGGGGACGGACAATGAGCAGTTCTTC
CASSPGQGTDNEQFF
>TRBV2|.|.|TRBJ2-3
TGTGCCAGCGGAGCGGGAGATACGCAGTATTTT
CASGAGDTQYF
>TRBV5-1|many|.|TRBJ2-5
TGCGCCAGCAGAAGCGGCGAGGCGGCCCAGTACTTC
CASRSGEAAQYF
>TRBV5-1|.|.|TRBJ2-3
TGCGCCAGCAGTCCCCCGGGGGTCTACACAGATACGCAGTATTTT
CASSPPGVYTDTQYF
>TRBV12-3/TRBV12-4|.|TRBD1|TRBJ2-2
TGTGCCAGCAGTTTCCGACAGGGTAGGAACACCGGGGAGCTGTTTTTT
CASSFRQGRNTGELFF
>TRBV7-9|many|.|TRBJ2-7
TGTGCCAGCAGCTCCCCAGGAGGGGACGAGCAGTACTTC
CASSSPGGDEQYF
>TRBV27|few|.|TRBJ2-2
TGTGCCAGCAGTTTGGGGGGAGGAACCGGGGAGCTGTTTTTT
CASSLGGGTGELFF
>TRBV7-2|.|.|TRBJ2-1
TGTGCCAACAGCGGGCGGACAGGCGACTCCTACAATGAGCAGTTCTTC
CANSGRTGDSYNEQFF
>TRBV19|many|.|TRBJ1-5
TGTGCCAGTACTCGGAAGAGCAATCAGCCCCAGCATTTT
CASTRKSNQPQHF
>TRBV3-1|many|.|TRBJ1-1
TGTGCCAGCAGCCACTTGCTCTCCAACACTGAAGCTTTCTTT
CASSHLLSNTEAFF
>TRBV7-2|.|.|TRBJ2-3
TGTGCCAGCAGCTTAGGGTTAGATACGGTGACAGATACGCAGTATTTT
CASSLGLDTVTDTQYF
>TRBV7-9|many|.|TRBJ2-1
TGTGCCAGCAGCCCCCGGGAGTTTGAGCAGTTCTTC
CASSPREFEQFF
>TRBV29-1|many|.|TRBJ2-2
TGCAGCGTTTACGTCTCCGGGGAGCTGTTTTTT
CSVYVSGELFF
>TRBV6-5|.|TRBD2|TRBJ2-1
TGTGCCAGCCAAGCGGGAGTGCGTGAGCAGTTCTTC
CASQAGVREQFF
>TRBV3-1|many|TRBD2|TRBJ2-2
TGTGCCAGCAGCCAATCCCCCGGACTAGCAGACGGGGAGCTGTTTTTT
CASSQSPGLADGELFF
>TRBV19|.|TRBD1|TRBJ2-7
TGTGCCAGTAGTATGATGAGGGGGACAGGGACCCACGAGCAGTACTTC
CASSMMRGTGTHEQYF
>TRBV3-1|few|.|TRBJ1-5
TGTGCCAGCAGCCAAAGTGGCTGGGGCAATCAGCCCCAGCATTTT
CASSQSGWGNQPQHF
>TRBV6-5|many|TRBD2|TRBJ2-4
TGTGCCAGCAGTTTGACTAGCGGGATCGGCAAAAACATTCAGTACTTC
CASSLTSGIGKNIQYF
>TRBV9|.|TRBD2|TRBJ2-2
TGTGCCAGCAGCGCCAGACTAGCGGGACTCACCGGGGAGCTGTTTTTT
CASSARLAGLTGELFF
>TRBV24-1|many|TRBD2|TRBJ2-1
TGTGCCACCGAAGAGCGGGAGCGGGACAATGAGCAGTTCTTC
CATEERERDNEQFF
>TRBV14|many|.|TRBJ2-1
TGTGCCAGCAGCCAAAACCCCGGCGACAATGAGCAGTTCTTC
CASSQNPGDNEQFF
>TRBV5-5|many|.|TRBJ2-3
TGTGCCAGCAGTTCTCACCCCGCGCCCATGGATACGCAGTATTTT
CASSSHPAPMDTQYF
>TRBV15|few|.|TRBJ2-7
TGTGCCACCAGCCCTCCGGGCGGATTCTACGAGCAGTACTTC
CATSPPGGFYEQYF
>TRBV10-3|many|.|TRBJ2-6
TGTGCCATCAGTGAGTCCGTGGTCATTAACAACCTGGCTGGGGCCAACGTCCTGACTTTC
CAISESVVINNLAGANVLTF
>TRBV28|.|TRBD1|TRBJ2-2
TGTGCCAGCAGTTTCCCTGAAGGACAGGGGAACACCGGGGAGCTGTTTTTT
CASSFPEGQGNTGELFF
>TRBV11-2|.|.|TRBJ2-7
TGTGCCAGCAGCTTGGGGAGCCACGAGCAGTACTTC
CASSLGSHEQYF
>TRBV18|many|TRBD1|TRBJ1-1
TGTGCCAGCTCACCACCGGGGACAGGGGTGAACACTGAAGCTTTCTTT
CASSPPGTGVNTEAFF
>TRBV12-3/TRBV12-4|.|.|TRBJ2-1
TGTGCCAGCAGTTTAGGCGGGACAAATGAGCAGTTCTTC
CASSLGGTNEQFF
>TRBV21-1|many|.|TRBJ2-7
TGTGCCAGCAGCATCCCCTACGAGCAGTACTTC
CASSIPYEQYF
>TRBV7-3|many|.|TRBJ1-1
TGTGCCAGCAGCTCCCGTCCGTCAGGGGAAGCTTTCTTT
CASSSRPSGEAFF
>TRBV18|many|.|TRBJ1-5
TGTGCCAGCTCGCCCCCCGTTGGGAGCAATCAGCCCCAGCATTTT
CASSPPVGSNQPQHF
>TRBV27|many|TRBD1|TRBJ2-7
TGTGCCAGCAGTTCCCGGACAGGGGGCTACGAGCAGTACTTC
CASSSRTGGYEQYF
>TRBV7-9|many|.|TRBJ1-1
TGTGCCAGCAGCGCATGGACACCCAGCCTTACTGAAGCTTTCTTT
CASSAWTPSLTEAFF
>TRBV10-2|many|.|TRBJ2-7
TGCGCCAGCAGTGAGGTCGGGGACCTACCCTACGAGCAGTACTTC
CASSEVGDLPYEQYF
>TRBV20-1|.|TRBD2|TRBJ2-1
TGCAGTGCTAGACGGGAGGGCAACCGTGAGCAGTTCTTC
CSARREGNREQFF
>TRBV19|many|.|TRBJ2-3
TGTGCCAGTAGATCGGGGGCAGATACGCAGTATTTT
CASRSGADTQYF
>TRBV20-1|many|.|TRBJ1-6
TGCAGTGCTAGATTGACGGGGAATTCACCCCTCCACTTT
CSARLTGNSPLHF
>TRBV2|.|TRBD2|TRBJ2-3
TGTGCCAGCAGTGAGACTAGCGGGCGCACAGATACGCAGTATTTT
CASSETSGRTDTQYF
>TRBV2|medium-sized|.|TRBJ2-3
TGTGCCAGCAGTCGCCCCAGAGAGCCAGTTACGCAGTATTTT
CASSRPREPVTQYF